The source of this TCR beta chain is a study of T cells in Graves' hyperthyroidism and ophthalmopathy. Patients having uncontrolled infection, another autoimmune disease, pregnancy or lactation were not included. Overall study findings and caveats: Blood also showed most of the thyroid clonotypes that were expanded above 0.001.

RNA transcripts gave rise to amplified TCR beta CDR3 regions. An initial round of RT-PCR targeting the TCR CDR3 relied on the HTBI primer set. One entry per CDR3 protein results from TCRdb running MiXCR on the multiplex PCR reads. The sample includes roughly 800,000 distinct CDR3 sequences, 38% of them seen just once. V was pared by 2 bases and J by 6 bases, with 20 bases between. The CDR3 is 16 residues long. CDR1 MGHDK and CDR2 SYGVNS come from the germline V gene. Many counts were recorded for this clonotype. Its antigen is undetermined. The chain carries TRBV25-1 and TRBJ2-7; D might be TRBD1 (8 bases). Input material: blood. The sequence was obtained from a man aged 18 to 30 with Graves' hyperthyroidism. The CDR3 sequence: CASSEPPGQGGGEQYF. CDR3 in DNA: TGTGCCAGCAGTGAACCCCCCGGACAGGGAGGGGGCGAGCAGTACTTC.